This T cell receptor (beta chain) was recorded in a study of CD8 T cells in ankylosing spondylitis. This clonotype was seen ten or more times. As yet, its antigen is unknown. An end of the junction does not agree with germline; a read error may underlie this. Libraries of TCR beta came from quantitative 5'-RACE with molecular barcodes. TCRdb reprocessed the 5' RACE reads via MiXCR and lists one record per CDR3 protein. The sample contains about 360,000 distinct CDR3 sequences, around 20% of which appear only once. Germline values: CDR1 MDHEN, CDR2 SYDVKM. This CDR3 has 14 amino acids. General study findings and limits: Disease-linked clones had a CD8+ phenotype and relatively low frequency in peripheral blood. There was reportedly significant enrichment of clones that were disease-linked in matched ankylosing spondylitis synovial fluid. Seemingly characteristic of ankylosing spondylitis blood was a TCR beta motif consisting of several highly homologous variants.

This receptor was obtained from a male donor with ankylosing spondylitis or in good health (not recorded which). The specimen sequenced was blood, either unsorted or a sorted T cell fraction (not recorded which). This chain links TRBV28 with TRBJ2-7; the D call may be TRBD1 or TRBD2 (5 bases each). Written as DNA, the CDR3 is TGCGCCAGCAGCTGGGCAGGGAGCTCCTACGAGCAGTACTTC. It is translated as CASSWAGSSYEQYF.